The next 31 T cell receptor beta chains were all read from a single sample in a study of blood T cells in healthy people across ages. A J-beta primer mix and a sample-barcoded 5' primer were used in a second PCR of roughly 6 to 11 cycles. MiXCR was run by TCRdb on the 5' RACE reads, yielding one entry per CDR3 protein. Counted here are hundreds of thousands of distinct CDR3 sequences, 40% to 65% occurring once; the ten biggest clones make up 40% to 50%. The source material was blood. The source of these receptors is a man of 80 years or more in good health.

The chain combines TRBV2 with TRBJ2-1, with 10 bases identical to TRBD2. This CDR3 has 12 amino acids. Germline V gives CDR1 SNHLY, CDR2 FYNNEI. V shed 8 bases, J shed 12 bases, and the junction held 7 bases outside the gene matches. CDR3 loop: CASWTSGRGQFF. The CDR3 coding sequence is TGTGCCAGCTGGACTAGCGGACGAGGGCAGTTCTTC.

This clonotype was observed a handful of times. J is TRBJ2-6 and V is TRBV29-1; D is uncertain. The CDR3 is 14 amino acids. The germline V gene encodes CDR1 SQVTM and CDR2 ANQGSEA. The V end lost 4 bases, the J end lost 0 bases, and 7 bases lay between the germline ends. CDR3: CSVAFPSGANVLTF. CDR3 bases: TGCAGCGTTGCGTTCCCCTCTGGGGCCAACGTCCTGACTTTC.

The chain recombines TRBV11-1 with TRBJ2-5, with TRBD1 identical over 10 bases. The J call is uncertain, as TRBJ2-7 better fits the DNA end. This CDR3 comprises 15 residues. Germline V gene sequence: CDR1 SGHAT, CDR2 FQDESV (reference sequence). The CDR3 DNA follows: TGTGCCAGCAGCAACTACGGACAGGGGGGCTACGAGCAGTACTTC. Residues: CASSNYGQGGYEQYF.

This clonotype has a single count. The V gene is TRBV29-1, the J gene TRBJ2-5; D is uncertain. Deletions cut 1 base from V and 11 bases from J, with 20 bases between. The CDR3 runs to 14 residues. Germline V lookup: CDR1 SQVTM, CDR2 ANQGSEA. Here the CDR3 reads CSVEGRTRYNEQYF. The CDR3, as DNA: TGCAGCGTTGAAGGCCGTACCAGATACAATGAGCAGTACTTC. Combining the CDR3 with reference TRBV29-1 and TRBJ2-5 gives the whole variable domain SAVISQKPSRDICQRGTSLTIQCQVDSQVTMMFWYRQQPGQSLTLIATANQGSEATYESGFVIDKFPISRPNLTFSTLTVSNMSPEDSSIYLCSVEGRTRYNEQYFGPGTRLLVL.

This rearrangement joins TRBV5-1 to TRBJ1-5; D possibly corresponds to TRBD1 (6 bases). Trimming took 4 bases from V and 4 from J, leaving 15 bases between them. This CDR3 is 15 amino acids long. Germline V gene sequence: CDR1 SGHRS, CDR2 YFSETQ. The CDR3 DNA is TGCGCCAGCAGCCCCTCGGGGGCGGGAAATCAGCCCCAGCATTTT. Translated: CASSPSGAGNQPQHF.

V gene TRBV29-1 combines with J gene TRBJ2-3; D unresolved. Germline V CDR1 and CDR2: SQVTM, ANQGSEA. CDR3 length equals 11 residues. Trimming cost V 1 base and J 7 bases, with 6 bases left between them. CDR3 in DNA: TGCAGCGTTGAAGGCAGTAATACGCAGTATTTT. Amino acids: CSVEGSNTQYF.

The V call is TRBV20-1, the J call TRBJ2-2; 7 bases are a match to TRBD1. Germline V gene data show CDR1 as DFQATT and CDR2 as SNEGSKA (reference sequence). This CDR3 contains 17 residues. V lost 0 bases, J lost 2 bases, and 9 bases stayed unmatched. The CDR3 bases are TGCAGTGCTAGAGATTGGACCGGGACAGCTAACACCGGGGAGCTGTTTTTT. It codes for CSARDWTGTANTGELFF.

This clonotype appeared a single time. The V gene is TRBV7-6, the J gene TRBJ2-3; TRBD2 aligns across 11 bases. After removal of 1 base from V and 6 bases from J, the junction contained 6 bases not matched to a gene. CDR1 SGHVS and CDR2 FNYEAQ come from the germline V gene. This CDR3 is 16 amino acids long. The CDR3 DNA reads as TGTGCCAGCAGCTTAGGACTAGCGGGACTTATTGATACGCAGTATTTT. Its protein is CASSLGLAGLIDTQYF.

This chain links TRBV7-9 with TRBJ2-7; 7 positions match TRBD2. This CDR3 is 15 amino acids long. The V segment lost 6 bases and the J segment 5 bases; nucleotides outside the gene matches: 13. From germline, CDR1 is SEHNR and CDR2 FQNEAQ (reference sequence). The CDR3 loop is CASRPLADRYNEQYF. Written as DNA, the CDR3 is TGTGCCAGCAGGCCGCTAGCGGACCGCTACAACGAGCAGTACTTC.

The rearrangement uses TRBV6-6 and TRBJ2-4, with D maybe TRBD1 (5 bases). The length of the CDR3 is 11 residues. Trimming took off 5 bases at V and 13 bases at J, with 12 bases between the two ends. CDR1 and CDR2 from the germline V gene are MNHNY and SVGAGI (reference sequence). The CDR3 loop is CASSPDRYQYF. The CDR3 coding sequence is TGTGCCAGCAGTCCCGACAGATACCAGTACTTC.

The chain's CDR3 is CASARDRGLGEQYF. The DNA of the CDR3 is TGTGCCAGCGCAAGGGACAGGGGCTTAGGCGAGCAGTACTTC. The chain has TRBV2 and TRBJ2-7; TRBD1 agrees at 10 bases. From germline, CDR1 is SNHLY and CDR2 FYNNEI. This CDR3 is built from 14 residues. V trimming: 8 bases; J trimming: 6 bases; junction bases outside the gene matches: 10.

The chain is built from TRBV6-1 and TRBJ2-1; TRBD2 matches at 7 bases. The junction had 11 bases not matched to a gene; V was cut back by 6 bases and J by 0 bases. CDR1 is MNHNS, CDR2 SASEGT, per germline. The CDR3 extends over 17 amino acids. CDR3 nucleotide sequence: TGTGCCAGCAGGGGGTCCAGGCGGACTAGCTCCTACAATGAGCAGTTCTTC. Translated: CASRGSRRTSSYNEQFF.

The V call is TRBV20-1, the J call TRBJ1-4, with a tentative D call TRBD1 (5 bases). Trimming left V 5 bases short and J 7 bases short, with 11 bases between. This CDR3 spans 12 amino acids. Germline CDR1 reads DFQATT; CDR2 reads SNEGSKA (reference sequence). The CDR3 sequence: CSAGGHGEKLFF. The CDR3 DNA reads TGCAGTGCTGGAGGACACGGTGAAAAACTGTTTTTT.

CDR3: CSAKTVIRNGQYF. The DNA for the CDR3 is TGCAGTGCTAAAACAGTCATCCGCAATGGGCAGTACTTC. The genes are TRBV20-1 and TRBJ2-7; D gene uncertain. The V and J ends lost 4 bases and 9 bases respectively, with 19 bases between them. The CDR3 is 13 amino acids. Germline CDR1 reads DFQATT; CDR2 reads SNEGSKA (reference sequence).

This rearrangement joins TRBV7-8 to TRBJ2-1, with 8 positions matching TRBD2. The CDR3 loop spans 12 amino acids. CDR1 SGHVS and CDR2 FQNEAQ come from the germline V gene. The V and J ends lost 1 base and 14 bases, in that order; junction bases with no gene match: 4. The CDR3 bases are TGTGCCAGCAGCTTAGAAGGGACTAGAGAGTTCTTC. This gives the protein CASSLEGTREFF.

The V and J genes are TRBV20-1 and TRBJ2-1, with D unclear. Looked up from germline, CDR1 is DFQATT and CDR2 is SNEGSKA (reference sequence). The CDR3 extends over 12 amino acids. The V and J ends lost 6 bases and 13 bases respectively, with 19 bases between them. The CDR3 DNA follows: TGCAGTGCGACCGCTCGACCAGAGACCCAGTTCTTC. This translates into CSATARPETQFF.

The chain carries TRBV20-1 and TRBJ2-4, with a weak D call TRBD1 (6 bases). The J call may be in error: the DNA end matches TRBJ2-7 better. Germline-derived CDR1 and CDR2 are DFQATT and SNEGSKA (reference sequence). This CDR3 comprises 14 residues. CDR3: CSASRTDSPYEQYF. Here the CDR3 DNA reads TGCAGTGCTAGCCGGACAGATTCTCCCTACGAGCAGTACTTC.

There are a few counts of this clonotype. The rearrangement uses TRBV4-2 and TRBJ2-7, with 7 bases aligning to TRBD1. V lost 4 bases and J lost 5; bases outside the gene matches: 8. The CDR3 has 14 residues. Per the germline V gene, CDR1 is LGHNA and CDR2 is YNFKEQ. CDR3 sequence (DNA): TGTGCCAGCAGCCCTTCGACAGGGTTTAACGAGCAGTACTTC. Translating it yields CASSPSTGFNEQYF.

The chain carries TRBV7-8 and TRBJ1-2, with D unresolved. Germline V lookup: CDR1 SGHVS, CDR2 FQNEAQ. Trimming removed 1 base at V and 0 bases at J, with 6 bases between. This CDR3 has 14 residues. The CDR3 DNA reads TGTGCCAGCAGCTTAGTACCCGCTAACTATGGCTACACCTTC. It yields the protein CASSLVPANYGYTF.

This clonotype was found a few times. V usage is TRBV29-1 and J usage is TRBJ2-1, with TRBD2 as a possible D gene (6 bases). The CDR3 runs 15 residues. Germline CDR1 SQVTM, CDR2 ANQGSEA. Between the trimmed V and J ends, which lost 6 bases and 2 bases, there was a span of 17 bases. CDR3 DNA: TGCAGCGTCGCCTTGGGGGGAACCCCCTACAATGAGCAGTTCTTC. Translated, it gives CSVALGGTPYNEQFF.

The chain recombines TRBV27 with TRBJ2-5, with 7 positions matching TRBD2. The germline V gene encodes CDR1 MNHEY and CDR2 SMNVEV (reference sequence). The CDR3 runs to 15 residues. J was trimmed by 4 bases and V by 5 bases; bases with no gene match: 10. CDR3 in amino acids: CASSQRPWGGETQYF. CDR3 nucleotides: TGTGCCAGCAGTCAACGGCCGTGGGGGGGAGAGACCCAGTACTTC.

This chain joins TRBV5-1 and TRBJ2-4; D possibly corresponds to TRBD1 (6 bases). The CDR3 is made up of 16 amino acids. Germline-derived CDR1 and CDR2 are SGHRS and YFSETQ. V was pared by 3 bases and J by 13 bases, with 26 bases between. CDR3: CASSSQPDRIDNEQYF. As DNA, the CDR3 is TGCGCCAGCAGCTCTCAACCCGACAGGATAGACAATGAGCAGTACTTC.

This clonotype was seen a handful of times. J is TRBJ1-2 and V is TRBV5-6; no reliable D call. Germline V lookup: CDR1 SGHDT, CDR2 YYEEEE. The CDR3 extends over 17 amino acids. V was pared by 1 base and J by 2 bases, with 18 bases between. The CDR3 here is CASSLTAGVPLNYGYTF. The CDR3 nucleotides read TGTGCCAGCAGCTTGACAGCAGGAGTACCCCTCAACTATGGCTACACCTTC.

The CDR3 bases are TGTGCCAGCAGTTTAAGATGGACAGGAAGCAATGAGCAGTTCTTC. Encoded protein: CASSLRWTGSNEQFF. This chain connects TRBV12-3 or TRBV12-4 to TRBJ2-1; 7 nucleotides agree with TRBD1. V lost 2 bases and J lost 6; bases outside the gene matches: 7. This CDR3 spans 15 amino acids.

A few counts support this clonotype. CDR3 loop: CSAREAGAGELFF. CDR3 DNA sequence: TGCAGTGCTAGAGAAGCGGGAGCCGGGGAGCTGTTTTTT. This rearrangement joins TRBV20-1 to TRBJ2-2, with 8 bases fitting TRBD2. The junction had 0 bases not matched to a gene; V was cut back by 0 bases and J by 6 bases. CDR1 is DFQATT, CDR2 SNEGSKA, per germline (reference sequence). This CDR3 is 13 amino acids long.

This clonotype was recorded once. The chain uses TRBV20-1 and TRBJ2-7, with 7 bases lining up with TRBD2. V was pared by 3 bases and J by 2 bases, with 4 bases of the junction left unmatched. The CDR3 contains 13 residues. Germline assignment: CDR1 DFQATT and CDR2 SNEGSKA (reference sequence). CDR3 protein: CSASAGAPYEQYF. In DNA, the CDR3 is TGCAGTGCTAGCGCGGGAGCCCCCTACGAGCAGTACTTC.

This chain connects TRBV6-5 to TRBJ2-5, with TRBD2 as a possible D gene (5 bases). The end of the DNA is better explained by TRBJ2-7, so the J call may be wrong. The CDR3 spans 20 residues. The germline V gene has CDR1 MNHEY and CDR2 SVGAGI. CDR3 sequence: CASSYSIGRGKAFVGHEQYF. In DNA form, the CDR3 reads TGTGCCAGCAGTTACTCGATCGGCCGGGGTAAGGCCTTTGTGGGCCACGAGCAGTACTTC.

This clonotype was found many times. V usage is TRBV28 and J usage is TRBJ2-3; no reliable D call. This CDR3 spans 15 amino acids. CDR1 is MDHEN, CDR2 SYDVKM, per germline. Trimming took 3 bases from V and 3 from J, leaving 13 bases between them. The CDR3 DNA reads TGTGCCAGCAGTTTGGGCCCTCTCCCTACAGATACGCAGTATTTT. Its translation: CASSLGPLPTDTQYF. Using reference TRBV28 and TRBJ2-3 for the parts outside the CDR3, the full variable domain is DVKVTQSSRYLVKRTGEKVFLECVQDMDHENMFWYRQDPGLGLRLIYFSYDVKMKEKGDIPEGYSVSREKKERFSLILESASTNQTSMYLCASSLGPLPTDTQYFGPGTRLTVL.

The chain links TRBV20-1 to TRBJ2-3; D ambiguous. Germline lookup yields CDR1 DFQATT and CDR2 SNEGSKA (reference sequence). Trimming left V 1 base short and J 7 bases short, with 15 bases between. The length of the CDR3 is 14 residues. The CDR3 coding sequence is TGCAGTGCTAGAGTCAGCCCCCTCGCTTATACGCAGTATTTT. This sequence encodes CSARVSPLAYTQYF.

This clonotype was seen a handful of times. The V gene is TRBV3-1, the J gene TRBJ2-7; D unresolved. Trimming stripped 0 bases from V and 1 base from J, with 10 bases between. This CDR3 region has 15 residues. CDR1 is LGHDT, CDR2 YNNKEL, per germline (reference sequence). The CDR3 sequence: CASSQDLRPSYEQYF. The CDR3 region has the DNA TGTGCCAGCAGCCAAGATCTTCGCCCATCCTACGAGCAGTACTTC.

This clonotype was seen more than once but under ten times. This sequence joins TRBV24-1 and TRBJ2-1; D may correspond to TRBD1 or TRBD2 (6 bases each). The CDR3 consists of 16 residues. V was shortened by 4 bases and J by 7 bases, with 19 bases between the two germline ends. CDR1 and CDR2 (germline): KGHDR, SFDVKD. CDR3 DNA: TGTGCCACCAGTGAACCGGGACTGGGGGGCCCGAATGAGCAGTTCTTC. This translates into CATSEPGLGGPNEQFF.